Listed below are T cell receptor beta chains from one sample, sequenced in a study of blood T cell repertoires in COVID-19. Sequencing used immunoSEQ multiplex PCR; TCRdb keeps in-frame clones, though not all of them. The data hold 400,000 or so clones, with 70% to 90% observed a single time. Material: PBMCs or T cells enriched from blood (not recorded which). The receptors shown here come from a woman aged 40 to 50 with acute COVID-19. Both conserved end residues are part of each CDR3. The order of the fields is D gene, clone size, J gene, V gene, CDR3 length, CDR3 protein, CDR3 DNA. The D gene is left open where the match is weak. Some rows have no size entry. The others give once, few or many, or a class for an expanded clone.

- once TRBJ2-2 TRBV27 14 CASSRGLNTGELFF TGTGCCAGCAGCCGGGGACTCAACACCGGGGAGCTGTTTTTT
TRBD1 - TRBJ2-3 TRBV11-2 14 CASSQTGRTDTQYF TGTGCCAGCAGCCAGACAGGGCGCACAGATACGCAGTATTTT
- once TRBJ2-7 TRBV7-6 13 CASSLAPQYEQYF TGTGCCAGCAGCTTAGCGCCCCAGTACGAGCAGTACTTC
- - TRBJ2-3 TRBV5-6 16 CASSWMINRDADTQYF TGTGCCAGCAGCTGGATGATAAACAGGGATGCAGATACGCAGTATTTT
- - TRBJ1-3 TRBV6-5 13 CASSYSQGNTIYF TGTGCCAGCAGTTACTCCCAGGGAAACACCATATATTTT
- - TRBJ2-5 TRBV11-2 14 CASDLRGGGETQYF TGTGCCAGCGACCTAAGGGGGGGCGGAGAGACCCAGTACTTC
- few TRBJ1-4 TRBV28 12 CASLSLNEKLFF TGTGCCAGCCTAAGTTTAAATGAAAAACTGTTTTTT
- - TRBJ1-1 TRBV5-1 14 CASSLNPGNTEAFF TGCGCCAGCAGCTTGAATCCGGGAAACACTGAAGCTTTCTTT
TRBD1 - TRBJ1-2 TRBV6-5 15 CASRSGTGDDYGYTF TGTGCCAGCAGGTCTGGGACAGGTGATGACTATGGCTACACCTTC
- - TRBJ2-3 TRBV11-1 14 CASSLEGGRGTQYF TGTGCCAGCAGCTTGGAGGGGGGGAGAGGTACGCAGTATTTT